Listed below are T cell receptor beta chains from one sample, sequenced in a study of T cell clones after liver transplantation. Only in-frame clones appear in the TCRdb table, and some are missing; sequencing was by immunoSEQ multiplex PCR. The sample lists 6,200 or so clones, approximately 80% occurring once. The material was CD8+ T cells from blood, obtained approximately 45 months after liver transplant. These receptors all stem from a human patient who received a liver transplant. T cells may partly derive from the graft donor. Both conserved end residues are part of each CDR3. A D gene is named only where the DNA matches it firmly. A row's size may be missing; if present it is once, few, many or a size class.

D gene	clone size	V gene	CDR3 length	J gene	CDR3 DNA	CDR3 protein
.	.	TRBV29-1	16	TRBJ1-1	TGCAGCGCCGGGGGGGGCGCGGTAACGGGGAACACTGAAGCTTTCTTT	CSAGGGAVTGNTEAFF
.	.	TRBV5-4	16	TRBJ2-4	TGTGCCAGCAGCCCGGCGAGGCGGGTTAGCAAAAACATTCAGTACTTC	CASSPARRVSKNIQYF
.	.	TRBV11-2	14	TRBJ2-7	TGTGCCAGCAGCTCAATACAGGGGGGGGTCGAGCAGTACTTC	CASSSIQGGVEQYF
.	.	TRBV27	15	TRBJ1-2	TGTGCCAGCAGCCGCCGAAGTCTCGATAACTATGGCTACACCTTC	CASSRRSLDNYGYTF
.	once	TRBV28	14	TRBJ1-1	TGTGCCAGCATGGGCCGCCCCGGGAACACTGAAGCTTTCTTT	CASMGRPGNTEAFF
TRBD2	.	TRBV19	15	TRBJ2-7	TGTGCCAGTAGTATAGTTGCGGGAGCATTCAGCGAGCAGTACTTC	CASSIVAGAFSEQYF
TRBD1	few	TRBV4-1	16	TRBJ1-5	TGCGCCAGCAGCCAGTTTTCCGGGACAGGGCGGCAGCCCCAGCATTTT	CASSQFSGTGRQPQHF
.	once	TRBV6-5	14	TRBJ1-4	TGTGCCAGCAAAAAACAGGCGTGGAATGAAAAACTGTTTTTT	CASKKQAWNEKLFF
.	.	TRBV11-2	12	TRBJ1-1	TGTGCCAGCAGCTCGGGAGAGGGGACGGCTTTCTTT	CASSSGEGTAFF
.	.	TRBV4-1	13	TRBJ1-5	TGCGCCAGCAGCGCACAGGCAAATCAGCCCCAGCATTTT	CASSAQANQPQHF
TRBD1	.	TRBV2	13	TRBJ2-7	TGTGCCAGAGGACAGGGTTACTCCTACGAGCAGTACTTC	CARGQGYSYEQYF
TRBD1	.	TRBV28	17	TRBJ1-4	TGTGCCAGCAGTGCCCCCAGGACAGGGGCTATTAATGAAAAACTGTTTTTT	CASSAPRTGAINEKLFF
TRBD1	.	TRBV5-6	17	TRBJ2-7	TGTGCCAGCAGCTCTCTAACCGGGACAGGGATTCAGGACGAGCAGTACTTC	CASSSLTGTGIQDEQYF
.	.	TRBV9	14	TRBJ1-1	TGTGCCAGCAGCGGCGGGACCCCGAACACTGAAGCTTTCTTT	CASSGGTPNTEAFF
TRBD1	once	TRBV19	15	TRBJ2-7	TGTGCCAGTAGTGGGGGGACAGGGGGAACCTACGAGCAGTACTTC	CASSGGTGGTYEQYF
.	few	TRBV9	12	TRBJ1-2	TGTGCCAGCAGTGGGATCCTCTATGGCTACACCTTC	CASSGILYGYTF
.	.	TRBV28	14	TRBJ1-1	TGTGCCAGCAGTTTCCCCCCGGCGGGCACTGAAGCTTTCTTT	CASSFPPAGTEAFF
.	.	TRBV27	15	TRBJ2-2	TGTGCCAGCAGTCCTGGGGACACCTACACCGGGGAGCTGTTTTTT	CASSPGDTYTGELFF
TRBD2	.	TRBV7-9	17	TRBJ2-4	TGTGCCAGCAGCTCCGGGCTAGCGGGAGAAGGCGAAAACATTCAGTACTTC	CASSSGLAGEGENIQYF
.	.	TRBV5-8	12	TRBJ2-7	TGTGCCAGCAGCTTCCTCTCCTACGAGCAGTACTTC	CASSFLSYEQYF
TRBD2	.	TRBV11-3	16	TRBJ2-1	TGTGCCAGCAGCTCATCGTTCCGGGACTATTACAATGAGCAGTTCTTC	CASSSSFRDYYNEQFF
.	.	TRBV27	14	TRBJ1-1	TGTGCCAGCAGTTTAACTGGGGGGCTGGTGGAGGCTTTCTTT	CASSLTGGLVEAFF
.	.	TRBV4-1	14	TRBJ2-1	TGCGCCAGCAGCCAAGATAACTATAACAATGAGCAGTTCTTC	CASSQDNYNNEQFF
TRBD1	once	TRBV28	15	TRBJ1-5	TGTGCCAGCAGTTGGACAGGGGCGGGGAAGCAGCCCCAGCATTTT	CASSWTGAGKQPQHF
.	.	TRBV19	14	TRBJ1-1	TGTGCCAGTACTGTAGCAGGGTCGAGGACTGAAGCTTTCTTT	CASTVAGSRTEAFF